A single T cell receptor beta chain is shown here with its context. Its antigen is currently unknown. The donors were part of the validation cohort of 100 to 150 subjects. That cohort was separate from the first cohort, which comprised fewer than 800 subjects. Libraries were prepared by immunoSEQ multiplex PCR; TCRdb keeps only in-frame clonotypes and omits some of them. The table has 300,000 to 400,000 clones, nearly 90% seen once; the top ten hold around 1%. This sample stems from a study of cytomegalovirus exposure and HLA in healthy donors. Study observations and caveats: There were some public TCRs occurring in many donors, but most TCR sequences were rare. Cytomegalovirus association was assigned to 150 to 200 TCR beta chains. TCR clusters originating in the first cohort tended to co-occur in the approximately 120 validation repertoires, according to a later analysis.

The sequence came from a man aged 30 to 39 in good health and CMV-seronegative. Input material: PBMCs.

CDR3 DNA sequence: TGCGCCAGCAGCCAAAGCGAGGGGAACACTGAAGCTTTCTTT. Amino acid sequence: CASSQSEGNTEAFF. V and J are TRBV4-3 and TRBJ1-1; no clear D gene. V was clipped by 2 bases and J by 1 base, with 8 bases between them. The CDR3 covers 14 residues. Looked up from germline, CDR1 is LGHNA and CDR2 is YSLEER.